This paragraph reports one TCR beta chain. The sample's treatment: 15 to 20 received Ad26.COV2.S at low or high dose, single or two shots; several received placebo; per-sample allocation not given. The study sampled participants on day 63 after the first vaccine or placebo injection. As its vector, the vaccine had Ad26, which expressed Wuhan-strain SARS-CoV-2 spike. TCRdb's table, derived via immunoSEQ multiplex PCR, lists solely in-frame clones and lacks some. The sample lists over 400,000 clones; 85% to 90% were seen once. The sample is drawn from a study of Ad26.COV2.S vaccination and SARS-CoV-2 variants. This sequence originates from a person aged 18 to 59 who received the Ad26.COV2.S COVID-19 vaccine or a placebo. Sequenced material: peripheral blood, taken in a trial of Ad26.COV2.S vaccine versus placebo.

CDR3 coding DNA: TGTGCCAGCAGTGATAGAGCGGTGTATCAGCCCCAGCATTTT. This encodes CASSDRAVYQPQHF. The chain combines TRBV2 with TRBJ1-5; D not resolved. The CDR3 sequence is 14 residues long. Trimming stripped 3 bases from V and 5 bases from J, with 11 bases between. CDR1 is SNHLY and CDR2 is FYNNEI in the germline V gene.